The rows below give T cell receptor beta chains drawn from one sample of a study of OX40 agonist ivuxolimab in advanced cancers. Sequencing was performed with immunoSEQ multiplex PCR; in TCRdb, only in-frame clones are kept and a portion is missing. The sample includes some 84,000 clones, about nine tenths of them seen just once. The source was CD4+ or CD8+ T cells sorted from blood, collected in a trial of the OX40 agonist ivuxolimab. These receptor sequences come from an adult with an advanced solid tumor such as melanoma, head and neck, liver or kidney cancer. The CDR3 runs from the conserved cysteine through the conserved F or W. D genes are given only for firm matches. A row's size may be missing; if present it is once, few, many or a size class.

d_call,clone_size,v_call,j_call,cdr3_nt,cdr3_aa
TRBD2,.,TRBV27,TRBJ2-2,TGTGCCAGCAGTCCGGGGACTAGCGGGGCCGGGGAGCTGTTTTTT,CASSPGTSGAGELFF
TRBD1,.,TRBV10-2,TRBJ2-2,TGCGCCAGCCGGGACAGGGGATATCCCGGGGAGCTGTTTTTT,CASRDRGYPGELFF
TRBD2,.,TRBV5-1,TRBJ2-3,TGCGCCAGCAGCTTGGTCGGGACTAGCGGGGCGAGTCAGGATACGCAGTATTTT,CASSLVGTSGASQDTQYF
TRBD1,few,TRBV29-1,TRBJ1-1,TGCAGCGTTCCGGACAGGGCCACTGAAGCTTTCTTT,CSVPDRATEAFF
TRBD1,.,TRBV2,TRBJ1-5,TGTGCCAGCAGTACCCACAGGGGGTCCAATCAGCCCCAGCATTTT,CASSTHRGSNQPQHF
.,.,TRBV5-6,TRBJ2-7,TGTGCCAGCACCCGGAGAACTTGGCCCTACGAGCAGTACTTC,CASTRRTWPYEQYF
.,.,TRBV5-4,TRBJ2-5,TGTGCCAGCAGCTTGTCGGCAGGGAGGAAGACCCAGTACTTC,CASSLSAGRKTQYF
TRBD1,.,TRBV9,TRBJ1-2,TGTGCCAGCAGCTTCGACAGGGGCGGCTACACCTTC,CASSFDRGGYTF
TRBD1,.,TRBV7-9,TRBJ1-1,TGTGCCAGCAGCACTTACAGGGGCTTGAACACTGAAGCTTTCTTT,CASSTYRGLNTEAFF
.,.,TRBV10-3,TRBJ2-1,TGTGCCATCAGTGCGCAGGGGTCATCCTACAATGAGCAGTTCTTC,CAISAQGSSYNEQFF
.,.,TRBV9,TRBJ2-1,TGTGCCAGCAGCCCCCCCCGCACTCAGATCAATGAGCAGTTCTTC,CASSPPRTQINEQFF
.,.,TRBV2,TRBJ2-7,TGTGCCACCCTAAGGGGGGTCGAGCAGTACTTC,CATLRGVEQYF
.,.,TRBV5-1,TRBJ1-2,TGCGCCAGCAGCTTGGAGGGCAGCGACGGCTACACCTTC,CASSLEGSDGYTF
TRBD1,.,TRBV5-1,TRBJ2-3,TGCGCCAGCAGCTTGGCAACAGGGGGGACCACAGATACGCAGTATTTT,CASSLATGGTTDTQYF
TRBD1,few,TRBV27,TRBJ2-7,TGTGCCAGCAGTGGACAGGGAATGGGCGAGCAGTACTTC,CASSGQGMGEQYF
.,once,TRBV2,TRBJ2-1,TGTGCCAGCAGTGAAACCCCGCTAGGTGAGCAGTTCTTC,CASSETPLGEQFF
TRBD1,.,TRBV9,TRBJ2-2,TGTGCCAGCAGCGTAGAGGTGGAGAACAGGGGGCGGCCCGGGGAGCTGTTTTTT,CASSVEVENRGRPGELFF
TRBD1,.,TRBV7-6,TRBJ1-2,TGTGCCAGCAGCATCGGACAGGAGGACTACACCTTC,CASSIGQEDYTF
.,.,TRBV15,TRBJ2-7,TGTGCCACCAGCAGAGATGACTGGCAGGGCCATCGCGAGCAGTACTTC,CATSRDDWQGHREQYF
TRBD1,.,TRBV5-1,TRBJ2-2,TGCGCCAGCAGCTTGTATGTGGCAGGGGGAAACACCGGGGAGCTGTTTTTT,CASSLYVAGGNTGELFF
TRBD2,.,TRBV7-6,TRBJ2-2,TGTGCCAGCAGCTCGGGACTAGCGGGGGGGTTTGCCGGGGAGCTGTTTTTT,CASSSGLAGGFAGELFF
.,.,TRBV19,TRBJ1-2,TGTGCCAGTAGTATTGGGGGTGGCTATGGCTACACCTTC,CASSIGGGYGYTF
.,.,TRBV7-2,TRBJ2-7,TGTGCCAGCAGCTTAGTCATCTACGAGCAGTACTTC,CASSLVIYEQYF
TRBD1,.,TRBV27,TRBJ2-7,TGTGCCAGCATGACAGGGGTAAACGAGCAGTACTTC,CASMTGVNEQYF
.,.,TRBV27,TRBJ1-1,TGTGCCAGCAGTCTCGGTTTTCCAACTGAAGCTTTCTTT,CASSLGFPTEAFF
.,.,TRBV6-1,TRBJ1-4,TGTGCCAGCAGAGGCAGGGACGGACCCAATGAAAAACTGTTTTTT,CASRGRDGPNEKLFF
.,.,TRBV5-1,TRBJ2-3,TGCGCCAGCAGCAAACGGGTCGCAGATACGCAGTATTTT,CASSKRVADTQYF
TRBD1,.,TRBV5-1,TRBJ2-1,TGCGCCAGCAGCTCGGGACAGGGAAGGGATGAGCAGTTCTTC,CASSSGQGRDEQFF
.,.,TRBV2,TRBJ2-7,TGTGCCTTCATTAGGGGAGGGGGCTACTACGAGCAGTACTTC,CAFIRGGGYYEQYF
TRBD2,.,TRBV5-6,TRBJ2-7,TGTGCCAGCAGCTTGGCCGCGGGGGTCGGGTCCTACGAGCAGTACTTC,CASSLAAGVGSYEQYF
TRBD2,.,TRBV6-5,TRBJ2-5,TGTGCCAGCAGCCCGGGACTAGCGGGGGAGGGGACCCAGTACTTC,CASSPGLAGEGTQYF
.,.,TRBV5-1,TRBJ2-7,TGCGCCAGCAGCGTGGACCCGAGCTCCTACGAGCAGTACTTC,CASSVDPSSYEQYF
TRBD2,.,TRBV9,TRBJ2-7,TGTGCCAGCAGCTCCGGGGGGAATTTATACGAGCAGTACTTC,CASSSGGNLYEQYF
TRBD1,.,TRBV6-5,TRBJ1-2,TGTGCCAGCAGTTACTCGGAGGGACAGAACTATGGCTACACCTTC,CASSYSEGQNYGYTF
.,.,TRBV6-5,TRBJ2-7,TGTGCCAGCAGTTACTCCGCGGATCTACCATCCGAGCAGTACTTC,CASSYSADLPSEQYF
.,.,TRBV7-9,TRBJ1-4,TGTGCCAGCAGCAACACAGTTGGTGGAGCGTGGGATGAAAAACTGTTTTTT,CASSNTVGGAWDEKLFF
.,.,TRBV19,TRBJ1-5,TGTGCCAGTAGACCGTGGGGCCCGACGGGTAGCAATCAGCCCCAGCATTTT,CASRPWGPTGSNQPQHF
TRBD1,.,TRBV9,TRBJ2-7,TGTGCCAGCAGCTCATCCCGGGACAGGGCCTCCTACGAGCAGTACTTC,CASSSSRDRASYEQYF
.,.,TRBV5-4,TRBJ2-1,TGTGCCAGCAGCTTTTCCCCAGGAGGGGAGTTCTTC,CASSFSPGGEFF
TRBD2,.,TRBV19,TRBJ2-1,TGTGCCAGTAGTACGGCGGGACTAGAGTTCTACAATGAGCAGTTCTTC,CASSTAGLEFYNEQFF
TRBD1,.,TRBV27,TRBJ2-7,TGTGCCAGCAGATTTGGACAGGGAGGTGACGAGCAGTACTTC,CASRFGQGGDEQYF
.,.,TRBV10-3,TRBJ1-2,TGTGCCATCAGTGAGTCCATCAGGTTCTCCTTC,CAISESIRFSF
TRBD1,.,TRBV27,TRBJ1-6,TGTGCCAGCAGTTTTCAGGGGGCGGTTTCACCCCTCCACTTT,CASSFQGAVSPLHF
.,.,TRBV30,TRBJ2-7,TGTGCCTGGAGCGAAGCCCACCTCTCCTACGAGCAGTACTTC,CAWSEAHLSYEQYF
TRBD2,once,TRBV6-5,TRBJ2-7,TGTGCCAGCAGTTACGGGGGGGTAACGGACGAGCAGTACTTC,CASSYGGVTDEQYF
.,.,TRBV16,TRBJ1-2,TGTGCCAGCAGCCAATCGGGTGTCCGGACAACTAACTATGGCTACACCTTC,CASSQSGVRTTNYGYTF
TRBD1,.,TRBV29-1,TRBJ2-7,TGCAGCGTTGAAGATCCGGCAGGGGGCTACGAGCAGTACTTC,CSVEDPAGGYEQYF
TRBD2,.,TRBV4-1,TRBJ2-3,TGCGCCAGCAGCCAAGATTCCGCTAGCGGGGGTTGGTTAGATACGCAGTATTTT,CASSQDSASGGWLDTQYF
.,.,TRBV7-9,TRBJ2-5,TGTGCCAGCAGCCCCTCTCAGGGCCAGACGGAGACCCAGTACTTC,CASSPSQGQTETQYF
.,once,TRBV29-1,TRBJ2-6,TGCAGCGCCATGGGGATCTCTGGGGCCAACGTCCTGACTTTC,CSAMGISGANVLTF
TRBD1,.,TRBV7-9,TRBJ1-1,TGTGCCAGCAGCTTATTCTCAACAGGGGACACTGAAGCTTTCTTT,CASSLFSTGDTEAFF
.,.,TRBV27,TRBJ2-7,TGTGCCAGCAGTTCCTCGACGGTCAGGGTCCTCTACGAGCAGTACTTC,CASSSSTVRVLYEQYF
.,.,TRBV2,TRBJ1-2,TGTGCCAGCGTCGGCGAGGCGAACTATGGCTACACCTTC,CASVGEANYGYTF
TRBD1,.,TRBV19,TRBJ2-7,TGTGCCAGTAGTTTCGGGACAGTCTCGACCTACGAGCAGTACTTC,CASSFGTVSTYEQYF
.,once,TRBV6-1,TRBJ1-1,TGTGCCAGCACTAGTCCAGAGATGAACACTGAAGCTTTCTTT,CASTSPEMNTEAFF
TRBD2,.,TRBV13,TRBJ2-4,TGTGCCAGCAGCTTAAGAGCGGGGGGGAACAAAAACATTCAGTACTTC,CASSLRAGGNKNIQYF
.,.,TRBV15,TRBJ2-1,TGTGCCACCAGCAGATCGGGAGAGGGCAGCGACAATGAGCAGTTCTTC,CATSRSGEGSDNEQFF